The 14 T cell receptor beta chains below come from one sample, sequenced in a study of T cells in localized non-small cell lung cancer. Method: immunoSEQ multiplex PCR; TCRdb's copy keeps in-frame clones and lacks some. The sample lists about 31,000 clones, around 90% occurring once. Sequenced material: peripheral blood mononuclear cells, taken before any cancer treatment. These receptors originate from a woman between 35 and 75 years old with stage III lung adenocarcinoma.

The V and J genes are TRBV2 and TRBJ2-2, with 9 bases identical to TRBD2. The J segment lost 4 bases and the V segment lost 3 bases, leaving 3 bases of the junction unmatched. From germline, CDR1 is SNHLY and CDR2 FYNNEI. The CDR3 has 15 amino acids. The CDR3 spells CASSEETSGTGELFF. CDR3 nucleotides: TGTGCCAGCAGTGAGGAGACTAGCGGCACCGGGGAGCTGTTTTTT.

The chain carries TRBV4-3 and TRBJ2-1; 14 positions agree with TRBD2. The germline V gene encodes CDR1 LGHNA and CDR2 YSLEER. There are 16 residues in the CDR3. With 4 bases clipped from V and 9 bases from J, the junction kept 8 bases outside the gene matches. The CDR3 reads CASSLGTSGGRGEQFF. The CDR3 nucleotides are TGCGCCAGCAGCCTAGGGACTAGCGGGGGCCGCGGTGAGCAGTTCTTC.

CDR3 coding DNA: TGTGCCAGCGGGGTGGATTGGAATGAGCAGTTCTTC. Translating gives CASGVDWNEQFF. This sequence joins TRBV2 and TRBJ2-1, with D unresolved. Germline values: CDR1 SNHLY, CDR2 FYNNEI. The CDR3 has 12 amino acids. Trimming pared 8 bases from V and 7 bases from J, leaving 12 bases between.

This chain joins TRBV7-9 and TRBJ1-5; the D gene is possibly TRBD1 (5 bases). From germline, CDR1 is SEHNR and CDR2 FQNEAQ (reference sequence). This CDR3 is built from 13 residues. V lost 5 bases, J lost 5 bases, and 10 bases lay in between. The DNA of the CDR3 is TGTGCCAGCAGCCAGGACACATATCAGCCCCAGCATTTT. It encodes CASSQDTYQPQHF.

V and J are TRBV7-9 and TRBJ2-2; 16 bases are a match to TRBD2. J gave up 5 bases and V 5 bases, and 8 bases lay outside the gene matches. Germline CDR1 is SEHNR and CDR2 is FQNEAQ (reference sequence). This CDR3 spans 18 amino acids. Written as DNA, the CDR3 is TGTGCCAGCAGCCCTCTGGGACTAGCGGGGGGGCCAACCGGGGAGCTGTTTTTT. Translating gives CASSPLGLAGGPTGELFF.

Remarks on this clone: Other DNA sequences in this sample translate to the same CDR3. This sequence joins TRBV6-6 and TRBJ2-7; D gene unclear. Germline values: CDR1 MNHNY, CDR2 SVGAGI (reference sequence). The CDR3 consists of 11 residues. V gave up 8 bases and J gave up 2 bases, with 7 bases separating them. The CDR3, as DNA: TGTGCCAGCGCAAATACCTACGAGCAGTACTTC. Its translation: CASANTYEQYF.

This chain joins TRBV11-2 and TRBJ2-1, with 9 bases matching TRBD2. The CDR3 sequence is 15 residues long. The germline CDR1 and CDR2 sequences are SGHAT and FQNNGV. The V segment lost 1 base and the J segment 8 bases; nucleotides outside the gene matches: 6. The CDR3, as DNA: TGTGCCAGCAGCTTAGGATTAGCGGGAGCGTATGAGCAGTTCTTC. Protein product: CASSLGLAGAYEQFF.

The DNA for the CDR3 is TGTGCCATCAGAGACAGGGACACTGAAGCTTTCTTT. Translating gives CAIRDRDTEAFF. The rearrangement uses TRBV10-3 and TRBJ1-1; 7 positions agree with TRBD1. Trimming removed 6 bases from V and 3 bases from J; junction bases left unmatched: 1. Germline assignment: CDR1 ENHRY and CDR2 SYGVKD. The CDR3 is 12 amino acids.

Note on this clone: The germline gene is not matched at one end of the junction; a read error may be the cause. This chain joins TRBV5-4 and TRBJ2-1; tentative D call: TRBD2 (5 bases). CDR3 length: 15 amino acids. Looked up from germline, CDR1 is SGHNT and CDR2 is YYREEE (reference sequence). The CDR3 DNA reads as TGTGCCAACAGCTCAAGCGGTCCATCCTACAATGAGCAGTTCTTC. Translation gives CANSSSGPSYNEQFF.

The rearrangement joins TRBV5-4 to TRBJ1-5; a weak D match, TRBD1 (5 bases). Trimming stripped 4 bases from V and 4 bases from J, with 18 bases between. Germline V gene data show CDR1 as SGHNT and CDR2 as YYREEE (reference sequence). The CDR3 is 16 residues long. CDR3 in amino acids: CASSPRPTGKNQPQHF. The CDR3 nucleotides are TGTGCCAGCAGCCCCCGTCCAACAGGTAAGAATCAGCCCCAGCATTTT.

This sequence joins TRBV28 and TRBJ2-3; no reliable D call. Germline-derived CDR1 and CDR2 are MDHEN and SYDVKM. The length of the CDR3 is 13 residues. Trimming shortened V by 3 bases and J by 0 bases, and 4 bases separated the two germline ends. The CDR3 region has the DNA TGTGCCAGCAGTTTCGTTAGCACAGATACGCAGTATTTT. Its protein is CASSFVSTDTQYF.

This rearrangement joins TRBV4-2 to TRBJ2-3; 15 nucleotides align to TRBD2. This CDR3 has 16 amino acids. Germline V gene lookup returns CDR1 LGHNA and CDR2 YNFKEQ. V lost 0 bases, J lost 6 bases, and 1 base stayed unmatched. The CDR3 spells CASSQDGTSGGDTQYF. CDR3 in DNA: TGTGCCAGCAGCCAAGATGGGACTAGCGGGGGGGATACGCAGTATTTT.

CDR3 in amino acids: CASSLTSGSINEQFF. The CDR3 DNA reads as TGTGCCAGCAGTCTGACTAGCGGGAGTATCAATGAGCAGTTCTTC. The chain links TRBV28 to TRBJ2-1; 12 nucleotides align to TRBD2. Trimming took 5 bases from V and 6 from J; bases not matched to a gene: 5. Germline V CDR1 and CDR2: MDHEN, SYDVKM. CDR3 length equals 15 residues. Supplemented by reference TRBV28 and TRBJ2-1, the full variable domain reads DVKVTQSSRYLVKRTGEKVFLECVQDMDHENMFWYRQDPGLGLRLIYFSYDVKMKEKGDIPEGYSVSREKKERFSLILESASTNQTSMYLCASSLTSGSINEQFFGPGTRLTVL.

The chain has TRBV11-2 and TRBJ1-5; no definite D call. Trimming stripped 1 base from V and 2 bases from J, with 3 bases between. The CDR3 has 13 residues. Germline V gene data show CDR1 as SGHAT and CDR2 as FQNNGV. CDR3: CASSLAGNQPQHF. The CDR3 nucleotides read TGTGCCAGCAGCTTAGCCGGCAATCAGCCCCAGCATTTT. Full variable domain (missing parts from reference TRBV11-2 and TRBJ1-5): EAGVAQSPRYKIIEKRQSVAFWCNPISGHATLYWYQQILGQGPKLLIQFQNNGVVDDSQLPKDRFSAERLKGVDSTLKIQPAKLEDSAVYLCASSLAGNQPQHFGDGTRLSIL.